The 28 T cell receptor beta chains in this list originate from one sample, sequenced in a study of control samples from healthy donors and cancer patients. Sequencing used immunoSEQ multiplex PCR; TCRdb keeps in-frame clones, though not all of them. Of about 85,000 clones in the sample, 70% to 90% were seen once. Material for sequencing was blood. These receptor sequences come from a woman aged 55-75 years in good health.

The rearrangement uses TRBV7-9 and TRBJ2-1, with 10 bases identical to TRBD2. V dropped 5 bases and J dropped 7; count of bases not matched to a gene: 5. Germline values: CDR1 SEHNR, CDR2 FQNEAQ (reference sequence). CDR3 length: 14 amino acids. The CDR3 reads CASSPGTSANEQFF. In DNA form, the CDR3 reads TGTGCCAGCAGCCCTGGGACTAGCGCGAATGAGCAGTTCTTC.

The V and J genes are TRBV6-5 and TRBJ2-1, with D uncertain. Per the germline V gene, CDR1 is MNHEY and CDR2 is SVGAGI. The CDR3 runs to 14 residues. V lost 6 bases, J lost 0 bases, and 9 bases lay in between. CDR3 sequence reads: CASSTLSSYNEQFF. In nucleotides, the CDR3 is TGTGCCAGCAGCACTCTCAGCTCCTACAATGAGCAGTTCTTC.

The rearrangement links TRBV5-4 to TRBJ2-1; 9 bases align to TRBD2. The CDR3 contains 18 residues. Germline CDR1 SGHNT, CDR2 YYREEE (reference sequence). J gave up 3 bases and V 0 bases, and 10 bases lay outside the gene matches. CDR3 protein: CASSLALSGGPNYNEQFF. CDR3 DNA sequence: TGTGCCAGCAGCTTGGCCCTTAGCGGGGGCCCAAACTACAATGAGCAGTTCTTC. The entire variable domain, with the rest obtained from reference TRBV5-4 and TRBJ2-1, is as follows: ETGVTQSPTHLIKTRGQQVTLRCSSQSGHNTVSWYQQALGQGPQFIFQYYREEENGRGNFPPRFSGLQFPNYSSELNVNALELDDSALYLCASSLALSGGPNYNEQFFGPGTRLTVL.

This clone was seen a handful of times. The CDR3 reads CSASSPPQHF. DNA of the CDR3: TGCAGTGCTAGTTCTCCGCCCCAGCATTTT. This sequence joins TRBV20-1 and TRBJ1-5, with unresolved D. Trimming pared 3 bases from V and 9 bases from J, leaving 6 bases between. The germline CDR1 and CDR2 sequences are DFQATT and SNEGSKA (reference sequence). There are 10 residues in the CDR3.

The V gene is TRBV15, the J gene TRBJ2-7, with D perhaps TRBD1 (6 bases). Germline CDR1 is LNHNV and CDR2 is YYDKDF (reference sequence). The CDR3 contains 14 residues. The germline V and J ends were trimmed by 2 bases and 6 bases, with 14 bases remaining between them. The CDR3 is CATSRSPQGSEQYF. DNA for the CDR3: TGTGCCACCAGCAGATCCCCCCAGGGGTCCGAGCAGTACTTC.

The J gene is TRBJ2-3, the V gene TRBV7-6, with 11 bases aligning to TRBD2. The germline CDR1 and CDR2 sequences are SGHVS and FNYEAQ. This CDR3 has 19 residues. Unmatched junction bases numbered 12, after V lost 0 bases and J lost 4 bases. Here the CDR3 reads CASSLAPGLAARGADTQYF. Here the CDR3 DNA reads TGTGCCAGCAGCTTAGCCCCGGGACTAGCGGCGAGAGGGGCAGATACGCAGTATTTT.

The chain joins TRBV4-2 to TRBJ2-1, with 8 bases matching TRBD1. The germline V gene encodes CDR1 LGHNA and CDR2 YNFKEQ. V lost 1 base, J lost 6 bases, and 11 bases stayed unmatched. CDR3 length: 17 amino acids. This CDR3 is CASSQAQGTGRANEQFF. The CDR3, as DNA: TGTGCCAGCAGCCAAGCCCAAGGGACAGGAAGAGCCAATGAGCAGTTCTTC.

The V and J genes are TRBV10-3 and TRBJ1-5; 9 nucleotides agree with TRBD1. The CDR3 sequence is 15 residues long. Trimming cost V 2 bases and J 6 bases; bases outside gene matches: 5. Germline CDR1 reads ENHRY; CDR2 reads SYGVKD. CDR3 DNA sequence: TGTGCCATCAGTGAGGGGACAGGGATGACTCAGCCCCAGCATTTT. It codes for CAISEGTGMTQPQHF.

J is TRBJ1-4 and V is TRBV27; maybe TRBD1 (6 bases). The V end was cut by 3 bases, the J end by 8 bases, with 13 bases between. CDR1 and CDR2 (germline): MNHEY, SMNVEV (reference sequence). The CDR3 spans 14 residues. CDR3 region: CASSLGGLSEKLFF. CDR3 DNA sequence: TGTGCCAGCAGTTTGGGGGGCCTGAGCGAAAAACTGTTTTTT.

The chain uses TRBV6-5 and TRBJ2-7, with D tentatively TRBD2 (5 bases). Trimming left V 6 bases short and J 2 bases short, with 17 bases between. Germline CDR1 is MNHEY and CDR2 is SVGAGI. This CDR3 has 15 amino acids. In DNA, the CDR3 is TGTGCCAGCAGATTGGAGAGGGTCGGGCCCTACGAGCAGTACTTC. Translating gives CASRLERVGPYEQYF.

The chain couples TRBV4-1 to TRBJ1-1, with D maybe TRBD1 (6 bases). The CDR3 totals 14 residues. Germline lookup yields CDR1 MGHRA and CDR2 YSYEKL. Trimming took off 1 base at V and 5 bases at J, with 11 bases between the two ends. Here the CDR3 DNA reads TGCGCCAGCAGCCAAGCGGGGGGGCGGACTGAAGCTTTCTTT. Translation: CASSQAGGRTEAFF.

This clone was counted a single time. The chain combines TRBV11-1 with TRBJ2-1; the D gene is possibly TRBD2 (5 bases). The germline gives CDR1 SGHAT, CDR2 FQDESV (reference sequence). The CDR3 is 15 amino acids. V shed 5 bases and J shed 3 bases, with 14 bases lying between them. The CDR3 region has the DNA TGTGCCAGCAGCCCCATGTCGGGGAACTACAATGAGCAGTTCTTC. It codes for CASSPMSGNYNEQFF.

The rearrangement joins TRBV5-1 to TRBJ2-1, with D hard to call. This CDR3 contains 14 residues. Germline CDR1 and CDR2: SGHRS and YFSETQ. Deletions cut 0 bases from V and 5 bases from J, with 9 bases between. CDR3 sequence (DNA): TGCGCCAGCAGCTTGGACACAGAAAACAATGAGCAGTTCTTC. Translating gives CASSLDTENNEQFF.

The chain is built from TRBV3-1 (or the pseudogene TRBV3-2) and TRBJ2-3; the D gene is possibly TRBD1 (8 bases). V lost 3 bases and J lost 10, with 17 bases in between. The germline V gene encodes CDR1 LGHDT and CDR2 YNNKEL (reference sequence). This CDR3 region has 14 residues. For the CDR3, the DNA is TGTGCCAGCAGCCATACAGGGGGGGGTATATCGCAGTATTTT. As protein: CASSHTGGGISQYF.

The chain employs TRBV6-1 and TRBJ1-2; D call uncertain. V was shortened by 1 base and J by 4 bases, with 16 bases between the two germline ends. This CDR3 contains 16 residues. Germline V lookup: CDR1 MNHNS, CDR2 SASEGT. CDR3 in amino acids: CASSEDRPSRPYGYTF. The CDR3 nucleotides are TGTGCCAGCAGTGAAGATAGGCCGAGCAGACCCTATGGCTACACCTTC.

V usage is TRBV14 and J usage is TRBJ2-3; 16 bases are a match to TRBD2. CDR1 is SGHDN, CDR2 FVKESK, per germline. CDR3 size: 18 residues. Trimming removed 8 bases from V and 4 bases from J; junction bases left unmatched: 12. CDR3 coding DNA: TGTGCCAGCCTAAGTGAGGGACTAGCGGGAGGGGCAGCAGATACGCAGTATTTT. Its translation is CASLSEGLAGGAADTQYF.

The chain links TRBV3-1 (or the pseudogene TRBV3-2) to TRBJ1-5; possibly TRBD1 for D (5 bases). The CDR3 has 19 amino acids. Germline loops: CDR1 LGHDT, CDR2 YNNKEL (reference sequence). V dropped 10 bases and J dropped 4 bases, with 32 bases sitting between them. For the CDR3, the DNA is TGTGCCATAAATCGAGGGGATCCTCCCGTCACGAAAGCAAATCAGCCCCAGCATTTT. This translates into CAINRGDPPVTKANQPQHF.

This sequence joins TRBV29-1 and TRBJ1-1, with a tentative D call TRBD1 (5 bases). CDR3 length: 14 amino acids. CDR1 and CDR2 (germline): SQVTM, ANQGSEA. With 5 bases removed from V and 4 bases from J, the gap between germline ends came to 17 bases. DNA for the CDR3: TGCAGCGTTTCCCCCGGGACCCACCCCACTGAAGCTTTCTTT. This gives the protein CSVSPGTHPTEAFF.

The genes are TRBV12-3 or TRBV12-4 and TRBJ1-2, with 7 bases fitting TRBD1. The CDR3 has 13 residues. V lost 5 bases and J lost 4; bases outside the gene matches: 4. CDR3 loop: CASSLRDSYGYTF. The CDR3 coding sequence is TGTGCCAGCAGTCTCCGGGACAGCTATGGCTACACCTTC.

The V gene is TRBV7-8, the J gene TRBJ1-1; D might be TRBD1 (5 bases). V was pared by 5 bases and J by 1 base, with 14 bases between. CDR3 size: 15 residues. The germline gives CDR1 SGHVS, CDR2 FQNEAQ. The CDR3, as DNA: TGTGCCAGCAGCCCCCGGACGGGGGGGAACACTGAAGCTTTCTTT. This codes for CASSPRTGGNTEAFF.

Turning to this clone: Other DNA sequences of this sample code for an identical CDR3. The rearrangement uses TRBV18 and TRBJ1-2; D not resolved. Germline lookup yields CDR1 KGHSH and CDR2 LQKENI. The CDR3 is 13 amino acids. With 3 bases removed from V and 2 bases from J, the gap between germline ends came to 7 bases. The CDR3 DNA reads TGTGCCAGCTCACCTGGCGGAAACTATGGCTACACCTTC. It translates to CASSPGGNYGYTF.

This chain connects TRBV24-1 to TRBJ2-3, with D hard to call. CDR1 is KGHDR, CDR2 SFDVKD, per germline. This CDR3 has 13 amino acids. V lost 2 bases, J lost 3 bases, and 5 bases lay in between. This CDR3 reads CATSDSGTDTQYF. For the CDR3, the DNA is TGTGCCACCAGTGATTCAGGTACAGATACGCAGTATTTT.

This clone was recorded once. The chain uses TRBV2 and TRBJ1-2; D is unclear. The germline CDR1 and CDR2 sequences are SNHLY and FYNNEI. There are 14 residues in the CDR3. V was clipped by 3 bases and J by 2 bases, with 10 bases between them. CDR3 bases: TGTGCCAGCAGTGATACGAGGGCGAACTATGGCTACACCTTC. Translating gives CASSDTRANYGYTF.

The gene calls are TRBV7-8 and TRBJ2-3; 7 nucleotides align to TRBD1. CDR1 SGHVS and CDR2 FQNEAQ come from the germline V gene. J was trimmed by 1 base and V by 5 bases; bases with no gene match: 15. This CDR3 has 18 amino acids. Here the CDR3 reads CASSLGQVLARRTDTQYF. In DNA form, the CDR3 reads TGTGCCAGCAGCCTCGGACAGGTCCTGGCACGCCGCACAGATACGCAGTATTTT.

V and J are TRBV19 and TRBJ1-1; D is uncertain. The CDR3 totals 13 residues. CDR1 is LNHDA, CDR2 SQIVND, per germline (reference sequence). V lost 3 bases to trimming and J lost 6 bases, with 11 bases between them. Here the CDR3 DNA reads TGTGCCAGTAGTATGAGAGAGGTGGCTGAAGCTTTCTTT. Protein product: CASSMREVAEAFF.

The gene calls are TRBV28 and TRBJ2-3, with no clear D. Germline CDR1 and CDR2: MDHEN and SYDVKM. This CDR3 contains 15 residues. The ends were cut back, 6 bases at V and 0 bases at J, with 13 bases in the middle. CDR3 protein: CASSPVGGSTDTQYF. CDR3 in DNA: TGTGCCAGCAGCCCTGTGGGCGGCAGCACAGATACGCAGTATTTT.

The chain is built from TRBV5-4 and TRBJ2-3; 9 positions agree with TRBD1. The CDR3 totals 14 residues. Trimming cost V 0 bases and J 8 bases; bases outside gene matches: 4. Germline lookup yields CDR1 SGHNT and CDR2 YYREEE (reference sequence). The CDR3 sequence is CASSLEGQGTTQYF. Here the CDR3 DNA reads TGTGCCAGCAGCTTGGAGGGACAGGGCACTACGCAGTATTTT.

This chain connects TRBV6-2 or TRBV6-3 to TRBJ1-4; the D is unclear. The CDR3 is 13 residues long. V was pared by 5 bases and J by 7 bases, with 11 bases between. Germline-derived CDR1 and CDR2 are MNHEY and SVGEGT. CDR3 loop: CASSTPRGEKLFF. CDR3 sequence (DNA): TGTGCCAGCAGTACCCCCCGGGGTGAAAAACTGTTTTTT.